The 12 T cell receptor beta chains reported below all come from one sample, sequenced in a study of T cells in Graves' hyperthyroidism and ophthalmopathy. What was amplified from RNA transcripts were TCR beta CDR3 regions. Initially, a first-round RT-PCR of the TCR CDR3 employed the HTBI primer set. MiXCR, run by TCRdb on the multiplex PCR reads, gives a single entry per CDR3 protein. The sample shows 330,000 or so distinct CDR3 sequences, roughly 19% of them seen only once. The sample taken for sequencing was blood. Every receptor here comes from a man aged 50-60 years with Graves' ophthalmopathy.

In its sample, this clonotype was seen a few times. The chain has TRBV28 and TRBJ1-4; no clear D gene. The CDR3 totals 13 residues. Germline lookup yields CDR1 MDHEN and CDR2 SYDVKM. V was shortened by 5 bases and J by 7 bases, with 11 bases between the two germline ends. Here the CDR3 reads CASSPLVGEKLFF. Written as DNA, the CDR3 is TGTGCCAGCAGTCCTCTAGTGGGTGAAAAACTGTTTTTT.

The rearrangement uses TRBV11-2 and TRBJ2-2, with D possibly being TRBD1 (5 bases). There are 16 residues in the CDR3. V lost 3 bases, J lost 2 bases, and 13 bases lay in between. The germline CDR1 and CDR2 sequences are SGHAT and FQNNGV. DNA of the CDR3: TGTGCCAGCAGCTTGCAGGGCTCCCTCAACACCGGGGAGCTGTTTTTT. This translates into CASSLQGSLNTGELFF. Complete variable domain (other parts from reference TRBV11-2 and TRBJ2-2): EAGVAQSPRYKIIEKRQSVAFWCNPISGHATLYWYQQILGQGPKLLIQFQNNGVVDDSQLPKDRFSAERLKGVDSTLKIQPAKLEDSAVYLCASSLQGSLNTGELFFGEGSRLTVL.

This clonotype was detected ten times or more. The chain joins TRBV28 to TRBJ1-2; possible D gene TRBD1, 5 bases. With 5 bases removed from V and 0 bases from J, the gap between germline ends came to 13 bases. Germline V gene sequence: CDR1 MDHEN, CDR2 SYDVKM. The CDR3 has 15 amino acids. This chain's CDR3 is CASSPRGRANYGYTF. CDR3 sequence (DNA): TGTGCCAGCAGTCCGAGGGGCAGAGCTAACTATGGCTACACCTTC.

This clonotype was observed a few times. This rearrangement joins TRBV6-1 to TRBJ1-6; D not certain. Germline values: CDR1 MNHNS, CDR2 SASEGT. CDR3 length: 13 amino acids. Between the trimmed V and J ends, which lost 8 bases and 0 bases, there was a span of 5 bases. The CDR3 DNA follows: TGTGCCAGCTACGACTCCTATAATTCACCCCTCCACTTT. Its translation: CASYDSYNSPLHF.

This sequence joins TRBV5-5 and TRBJ2-1, with D perhaps given as TRBD1 or TRBD2 (5 bases each). Looked up from germline, CDR1 is SGHKS and CDR2 is YYEKEE (reference sequence). This CDR3 region has 17 residues. V lost 0 bases and J lost 2, with 15 bases in between. CDR3 sequence reads: CASSLEGGWGTYNEQFF. The CDR3 DNA follows: TGTGCCAGCAGCTTGGAGGGCGGGTGGGGCACCTACAATGAGCAGTTCTTC.

The chain links TRBV6-2 or TRBV6-3 to TRBJ2-3, with D possibly being TRBD2 (6 bases). This CDR3 has 17 residues. Germline lookup yields CDR1 MNHEY and CDR2 SVGEGT. V was cut by 5 bases and J by 4 bases, with 22 bases left in between. This chain's CDR3 is CASSLTRLEGSADTQYF. CDR3 coding DNA: TGTGCCAGCAGTCTCACGCGACTAGAGGGGTCCGCAGATACGCAGTATTTT.

This clonotype occurred many times. This rearrangement joins TRBV6-1 to TRBJ2-3; no firm D call. This CDR3 has 14 residues. Germline lookup yields CDR1 MNHNS and CDR2 SASEGT. V lost 1 base and J lost 7, with 12 bases in between. The CDR3: CASSEGRSGNTQYF. The DNA of the CDR3 is TGTGCCAGCAGTGAAGGACGCTCGGGCAATACGCAGTATTTT.

This clonotype was seen many times. V usage is TRBV6-1 and J usage is TRBJ2-7, with 10 nucleotides matching TRBD1. There are 16 residues in the CDR3. The V segment lost 5 bases and the J segment 4 bases; nucleotides outside the gene matches: 11. Germline V gene lookup returns CDR1 MNHNS and CDR2 SASEGT. The CDR3 region is CASSLNPTGGGYEQYF. For the CDR3, the DNA is TGTGCCAGCAGTTTGAACCCGACAGGGGGCGGGTACGAGCAGTACTTC.

This clonotype was counted between two and nine times. The chain carries TRBV28 and TRBJ2-1, with D perhaps matching TRBD1 or TRBD2 (6 bases each). The V and J ends lost 3 bases and 7 bases respectively, with 13 bases between them. Germline V gives CDR1 MDHEN, CDR2 SYDVKM. This CDR3 contains 14 residues. In DNA form, the CDR3 reads TGTGCCAGCAGTTTCGGAGGGGGTTATAATGAGCAGTTCTTC. Its translation is CASSFGGGYNEQFF.

This clonotype showed up many times. This rearrangement joins TRBV18 to TRBJ2-7, with D uncertain. Germline loops: CDR1 KGHSH, CDR2 LQKENI. This CDR3 comprises 14 residues. V was cut by 5 bases and J by 0 bases, with 11 bases left in between. CDR3 nucleotide sequence: TGTGCCAGCTCAGAAAAAGGTGGCTCCTACGAGCAGTACTTC. Translation gives CASSEKGGSYEQYF.

This clonotype has a handful of counts. The CDR3, as DNA: TGTGCCACCAGTGATTTGGGAGGGCCCGGGGACAATGAGCAGTTCTTC. This gives the protein CATSDLGGPGDNEQFF. The V and J genes are TRBV24-1 and TRBJ2-1, with D maybe TRBD2 (6 bases). V lost 0 bases to trimming and J lost 5 bases, with 13 bases between them. The germline CDR1 and CDR2 sequences are KGHDR and SFDVKD. The CDR3 has 16 amino acids.

V and J are TRBV28 and TRBJ2-7; the D is unclear. The ends were cut back, 2 bases at V and 1 base at J, with 9 bases in the middle. The CDR3 loop spans 14 amino acids. From germline, CDR1 is MDHEN and CDR2 SYDVKM. CDR3 sequence reads: CASSLPPRSYEQYF. CDR3 sequence (DNA): TGTGCCAGCAGTTTACCCCCAAGGTCCTACGAGCAGTACTTC.